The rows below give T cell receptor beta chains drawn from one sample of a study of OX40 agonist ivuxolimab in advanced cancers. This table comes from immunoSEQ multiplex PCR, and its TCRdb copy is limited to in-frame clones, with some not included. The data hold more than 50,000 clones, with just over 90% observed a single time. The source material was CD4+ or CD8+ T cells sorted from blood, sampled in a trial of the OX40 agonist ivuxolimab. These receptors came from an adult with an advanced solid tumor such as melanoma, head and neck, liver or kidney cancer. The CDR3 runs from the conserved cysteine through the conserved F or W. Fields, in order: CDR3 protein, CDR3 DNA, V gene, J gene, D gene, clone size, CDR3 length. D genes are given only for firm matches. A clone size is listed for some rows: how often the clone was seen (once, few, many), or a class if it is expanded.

CASGRGRADEQYF	TGTGCCAGCGGTCGGGGGCGGGCGGACGAGCAGTACTTC	TRBV7-9	TRBJ2-7	NA	NA	13
CASSLSPIYEQYF	TGTGCCAGCAGTTTATCGCCCATCTACGAGCAGTACTTC	TRBV27	TRBJ2-7	NA	NA	13
CASSLAEIRQGRQPQHF	TGTGCCAGCAGCTTAGCGGAAATCCGACAGGGAAGGCAGCCCCAGCATTTT	TRBV7-6	TRBJ1-5	TRBD1	NA	17
CASRSFGTGSLYNEQFF	TGTGCCAGCAGGTCTTTCGGGACAGGGTCCCTCTACAATGAGCAGTTCTTC	TRBV7-8	TRBJ2-1	TRBD1	NA	17
CASSLGYQETQYF	TGTGCCAGCAGCTTGGGGTACCAAGAGACCCAGTACTTC	TRBV7-9	TRBJ2-5	NA	NA	13
CASSQGPNEKLFF	TGCGCCAGCAGCCAGGGACCTAATGAAAAACTGTTTTTT	TRBV4-1	TRBJ1-4	NA	NA	13
CASSLGPASTDTQYF	TGTGCCAGCAGCTTAGGCCCGGCTTCCACAGATACGCAGTATTTT	TRBV13	TRBJ2-3	NA	NA	15
CSVMAGGVSDTQYF	TGCAGCGTTATGGCAGGGGGCGTTTCAGATACGCAGTATTTT	TRBV29-1	TRBJ2-3	TRBD1	NA	14
CASSLSRGWEQYF	TGTGCCAGCAGCTTATCCCGGGGGTGGGAGCAGTACTTC	TRBV11-2	TRBJ2-7	NA	NA	13
CASSVGGGDEQYF	TGTGCCAGCAGCGTAGGAGGTGGGGACGAGCAGTACTTC	TRBV9	TRBJ2-7	NA	NA	13
CASRGLAGITDTQYF	TGTGCCAGCAGGGGACTAGCGGGCATTACAGATACGCAGTATTTT	TRBV6-5	TRBJ2-3	TRBD2	NA	15
CASSFSSGGPGEQFF	TGTGCCAGCAGCTTTAGTAGCGGGGGGCCGGGTGAGCAGTTCTTC	TRBV7-6	TRBJ2-1	TRBD2	NA	15
CASSLWGASNQPQHF	TGTGCCAGCAGTTTATGGGGGGCAAGCAATCAGCCCCAGCATTTT	TRBV27	TRBJ1-5	NA	once	15
CASSPPSTTAYSNQPQHF	TGTGCCAGCAGTCCCCCGTCTACGACAGCGTATAGCAATCAGCCCCAGCATTTT	TRBV2	TRBJ1-5	NA	NA	18
CASSDFEGTSDEQYF	TGCGCCAGCAGTGACTTCGAGGGGACCTCGGACGAGCAGTACTTC	TRBV10-2	TRBJ2-7	NA	NA	15
CASSQDRDRGIGYTF	TGCGCCAGCAGCCAAGACCGGGACAGGGGTATAGGCTACACCTTC	TRBV4-1	TRBJ1-2	TRBD1	NA	15